A selection of T cell receptor beta chains follows, all from one sample in a study of patients and donors after allogeneic stem cell transplantation. MiXCR, applied by TCRdb to the RT-PCR reads, yields one record per CDR3 protein. The sample shows some 150,000 distinct CDR3 sequences, over 30% of them seen only once. Sequences were obtained from blood, either unsorted or a sorted T cell fraction (not recorded which). Source of these receptors: a human donor who was either an allogeneic HSCT recipient or a stem cell or donor lymphocyte infusion donor (not recorded which). It is not recorded whose cells these are; they may come from a transplant donor. Each CDR3 is given with its conserved first and last residue. A D gene is named only where the DNA matches it firmly. Rows may omit the clone size; those that give it use once, few, many or a size class.

NA	TRBV14	TRBJ1-5	NA	14	TGTGCCAGCAGCCAAGATTCAAGGGCGGGGCCCCAGCATTTT	CASSQDSRAGPQHF
NA	TRBV7-9	TRBJ2-3	NA	13	TGTGCCAGCAGCACCGACAGCCCAGATACGCAGTATTTT	CASSTDSPDTQYF
NA	TRBV4-2	TRBJ1-1	few	17	TGTGCCAGCAGCCAAGGGAGAGACGTTACGGGGAACACTGAAGCTTTCTTT	CASSQGRDVTGNTEAFF
NA	TRBV4-3	TRBJ2-3	NA	15	TGCGCCAGCAGCCAGGATTCTGGGACTTTGGCTCCGCAGTATTTT	CASSQDSGTLAPQYF
NA	TRBV12-3/TRBV12-4	TRBJ1-2	NA	10	TGTGCCAGCAGTTTGGGGTTCTACACCTTC	CASSLGFYTF
NA	TRBV6-6	TRBJ1-1	NA	15	TGTGCCAGCAGACCTCCCGGGACACTTAACACTGAAGCTTTCTTT	CASRPPGTLNTEAFF
NA	TRBV12-3/TRBV12-4	TRBJ2-2	NA	14	TGTGCCAGCAGCCTTGTCCGGGGTGGCGGGGAGCTGTTTTTT	CASSLVRGGGELFF
NA	TRBV7-9	TRBJ2-4	NA	17	TGTGCCAGCAGCTTAGATTTGACGGGCCCCGCCAAAAACATTCAGTACTTC	CASSLDLTGPAKNIQYF
NA	TRBV7-8	TRBJ2-3	NA	13	TGTGCCAGCAGCTCTAAGGGTGTGGATACGCAGTATTTT	CASSSKGVDTQYF
NA	TRBV7-3	TRBJ1-3	once	15	TGTGCCAGCAGCTTGGACGGTGACTCTGGAAACACCATATATTTT	CASSLDGDSGNTIYF
NA	TRBV5-5	TRBJ2-3	NA	14	TGTGCCAGCAGCTTGGGTGGGGGCACAGATACGCAGTATTTT	CASSLGGGTDTQYF
TRBD1	TRBV14	TRBJ2-7	NA	15	TGTGCCAGCAGCCTCAGGACAGGTTCTTGGTACGAGCAGTACTTC	CASSLRTGSWYEQYF
TRBD1	TRBV28	TRBJ2-7	few	16	TGTGCCAGCAGTTCCGATCTTCCGGGACAGGTTTACGAGCAGTACTTC	CASSSDLPGQVYEQYF
TRBD1	TRBV7-6	TRBJ1-1	NA	15	TGTGCCAGCAGCGTAGCAGACAGGGGAGGGTATGAAGCTTTCTTT	CASSVADRGGYEAFF
TRBD1	TRBV6-5	TRBJ1-6	NA	17	TGTGCCAGCAGTAAACCTCGACAGGGAGTGTATAATTCACCCCTCCACTTT	CASSKPRQGVYNSPLHF
NA	TRBV12-3/TRBV12-4	TRBJ2-2	NA	14	TGTGCCAGCAGTTTAGGGGACATCCTTGGGGAGCTGTTTTTT	CASSLGDILGELFF
NA	TRBV29-1	TRBJ2-1	NA	10	TGCAGCGTCAGTCCGGGGGAGCAGTTCTTC	CSVSPGEQFF
TRBD1	TRBV18	TRBJ2-2	NA	14	TGTGCCAGCTCGAAGGACAGGGCTGGCGGGGAGCTGTTTTTT	CASSKDRAGGELFF
TRBD2	TRBV7-8	TRBJ2-3	NA	16	TGTGCCAGCAGCCCTCGAGCGGGGGCCTCCACAGATACGCAGTATTTT	CASSPRAGASTDTQYF
TRBD1	TRBV5-6	TRBJ1-6	NA	12	TGTGCCAGCAGCCCAGACAGGGGATACCTCCACTTT	CASSPDRGYLHF
TRBD1	TRBV12-3/TRBV12-4	TRBJ1-3	few	18	TGTGCCAGCAGTTTCTTCTTGGACAGGGAACAATCTGGAAACACCATATATTTT	CASSFFLDREQSGNTIYF
NA	TRBV18	TRBJ1-5	NA	15	TGTGCCAGCTCACCCCGGGCAGAGAGCAATCAGCCCCAGCATTTT	CASSPRAESNQPQHF
TRBD1	TRBV6-5	TRBJ1-2	NA	15	TGTGCCAGCAGTCACAGGGGTGGAGGAGACTATGGCTACACCTTC	CASSHRGGGDYGYTF
TRBD1	TRBV27	TRBJ1-2	few	13	TGTGCCAGCAGTCAGGGGGCGGACTATGGCTACACCTTC	CASSQGADYGYTF
TRBD1	TRBV28	TRBJ1-4	few	15	TGTGCCAGCAGTTCTACAGGGGCTCCTAATGAAAAACTGTTTTTT	CASSSTGAPNEKLFF
NA	TRBV5-1	TRBJ1-1	many	15	TGCGCCAGCAGCTTGGAAGGGGCCCGGAACACTGAAGCTTTCTTT	CASSLEGARNTEAFF
NA	TRBV12-3/TRBV12-4	TRBJ1-5	NA	12	TGTGCCAGCAGCTGGGTCCGGAGGCCCCAGCATTTT	CASSWVRRPQHF